This T cell receptor (beta chain) emerged from a study of cytomegalovirus exposure and HLA in healthy donors. Researchers ran the PCR with 60 Vbeta and 13 Jbeta primers. Only in-frame clones appear in the TCRdb table, and some are missing; sequencing was by immunoSEQ multiplex PCR. The table shows about 130,000 clones, with around 68% occurring only once. A note on this clone: The germline gene is not matched at one end of the junction; a read error may be the cause.

In germline, CDR1 is MDHEN, CDR2 SYDVKM. The CDR3 is 13 amino acids. The V and J genes are TRBV28 and TRBJ2-7; 10 bases are a match to TRBD1. The specimen was PBMCs. The source is a man aged 40-49 years in good health and CMV-seropositive. The CDR3 reads CASRTGSSGTGEF. DNA for the CDR3: TGTGCCAGCAGGACGGGTTCCTCCGGGACAGGGGAATTC.